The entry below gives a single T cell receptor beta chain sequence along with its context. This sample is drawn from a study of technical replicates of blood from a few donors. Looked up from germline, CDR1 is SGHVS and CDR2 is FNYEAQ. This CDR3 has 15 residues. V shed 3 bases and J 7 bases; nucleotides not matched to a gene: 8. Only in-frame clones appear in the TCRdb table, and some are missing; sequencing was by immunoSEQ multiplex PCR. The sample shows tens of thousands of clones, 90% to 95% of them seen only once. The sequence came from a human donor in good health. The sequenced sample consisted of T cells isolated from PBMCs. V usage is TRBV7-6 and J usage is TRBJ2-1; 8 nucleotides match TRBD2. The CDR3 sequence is CASSFNQRERNEQFF. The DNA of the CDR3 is TGTGCCAGCAGCTTTAACCAGCGGGAGAGAAATGAGCAGTTCTTC.